This T cell receptor (beta chain) came from a study of response to subunit inactivated influenza vaccine (dated 2018 in TCRdb). Regarding the complete study: Deep quantitative T cell receptor repertoire profiling was used in the study to track responses to a trivalent subunit inactivated influenza vaccine. Broader findings and caveats from the paper: The authors proposed that each seasonal influenza vaccination may bring in only a limited number of new T cells.

This clonotype has a count of ten or more. The clone's antigen remains unknown. Per-base qualities were not stored, and no clone one base away is much larger. From its cysteine to its phenylalanine, the CDR3 spans 15 amino acids. Only CDR3 DNA is held: 45 bases, read in frame from base 1. Here V drops 0 bases and J drops 3 bases, and the junction holds 1 base not matched to any gene. Looking up the germline V gene yields CDR1 SGHRS and CDR2 YFSETQ. The method was RT-PCR. The run used an Illumina HiSeq 2500. The public reads were run again by TCRdb, first through fastp at Q25 and then through MiXCR, and only productive beta chains were kept. For every CDR3 protein sequence, its rows merge into one entry that carries the most common genes and DNA. A total of roughly 670,000 distinct CDR3 sequences appear in this sample, 13% to 15% of them only once. The ten largest clones take up about 7.4% of the sample.

The rearranged segments are TRBV5-1 and TRBJ2-1; 9 central bases correspond to TRBD2. The input for sequencing was PBMCs from blood, taken 14 days before vaccination. The source is a man aged 50 to 59 who received an inactivated influenza vaccine. Donor details come from another sample of the same person, matched by shared clones. This receptor carries the CDR3 CASSLASGVYNEQFF. The DNA sequence is as follows: TGCGCCAGCAGCTTGGCTAGCGGGGTCTACAATGAGCAGTTCTTC.